This TCR beta chain was sequenced during a study of T cell responses to AZD1222 COVID-19 vaccine. Study-level points and caveats: Just a handful of people given AZD1222 tested seropositive at baseline.

With 5 bases removed from V and 0 bases from J, the gap between germline ends came to 14 bases. CDR1 MNHEY and CDR2 SVGEGT come from the germline V gene. CDR3 length: 15 amino acids. On this clone itself: Its antigen is as yet unknown.

Sequencing used immunoSEQ multiplex PCR; TCRdb keeps in-frame clones, though not all of them. The top ten clones hold 5.1% of a sample with about 150,000 clones, roughly nine tenths of them seen once. This specimen consisted of peripheral blood, obtained on day 0 of AZD1222 vaccination. This receptor was obtained from an adult in good health. This chain joins TRBV6-2 or TRBV6-3 and TRBJ2-7; tentative D call: TRBD2 (6 bases). The CDR3 nucleotides are TGTGCCAGCAGTCTTGGGACTCTTAGCTCCTACGAGCAGTACTTC. It yields the protein CASSLGTLSSYEQYF.